This T cell receptor (beta chain) appears in the sequencing data of a study of long-term antiretroviral therapy in people with HIV (dated by TCRdb to between 2021 and 2023). Concerning the study at large: The earliest samples were collected about a decade before the 2015 WHO recommendation for immediate ART, when ART was typically delayed until CD4 counts fell. A retrospective serial study tested whether changes in peripheral blood TRB repertoire composition and diversity were associated with ART initiation and durable HIV suppression. A total of roughly 200 cryopreserved PBMC samples came from 30 or so adults with confirmed HIV infection and were collected serially over a mean of roughly 6 years (range 1-12). Eleven of the 30 participants with HIV were female. No cross-contamination during QIAcube processing was seen in test extractions of a monoclonal T-cell line run alongside 33 polyclonal samples. The paper as a whole reports these results and caveats: CDR3 length ranges in HIV repertoires were narrower than in controls, and network structure suggested an antigen-experienced repertoire with only a slight naive shift after ART. Because PBMC availability was limited, only the TCR beta chain was sequenced, with no alpha chain pairing. A significant increase in TRB diversity was found to be associated with ART initiation, although TRB diversity was observed to remain significantly below that of transplant donor controls even after long-term ART. Inferences about post-ART repertoire changes were limited because no data were available on ART adherence, viral resistance or therapy changes. At every time point, the repertoire was dominated by expanded TRB clones first identified before ART initiation, although this dominance fluctuated and, in many PLHIV, declined after ART. Unsorted PBMC were profiled instead of sorted CD4+ and CD8+ T cells because pre-ART samples had limited cell numbers. The samples were dated from the mid-2000s to the late 2010s, and the ART regimens that were used may be less effective than current ART regimens.

Inclusion was restricted to participants for whom at least one PBMC sample before ART initiation and at least two post-ART samples were available. All participants with HIV were treated in the United States of America. Cryopreserved samples of about 1-11 million PBMC were thawed and washed before DNA extraction. At the time of the earliest PBMC sample, participants with HIV were aged between about 20 and 54 years. Each participant contributed PBMC samples from 1-4 timepoints before ART initiation and 2-8 timepoints after ART initiation, with a median of 7 samples. For every participant, serial HIV viral load, CD4+ T-cell count, ART history and demographic data were obtained. Genomic DNA was extracted from unsorted PBMC with a Qiagen kit on a QIAcube, processed in batches of 12 samples. V is shortened by 4 bases, J by 5 bases, and the region joining them spans 9 bases. From the germline V gene (reference sequence), CDR1 is WNHNN and CDR2 is SYGVQD. Its CDR3 holds 13 amino acids, cysteine through phenylalanine. The CDR3 DNA has 39 bases and is translated from base 1.

This clone was counted between two and nine times. Its binding antigen is unknown. No much larger clone exists at a distance of one base, and base qualities are not known. The immunoSEQ hsTCRB v3.0 assay was used at survey level resolution to sequence the TRB variable region. The target sequencing depth for TRB was about 40,000-55,000 T-cell genomes per sample. An Illumina MiSeq with a v3 150-cycle kit was used to sequence the pooled TRB libraries. In the original analysis: Repertoire analysis was performed in R inside a reproducible Nextflow workflow that covered QC, data transformation and analysis. LymphoSeq2, an R package for exploring AIRR-Seq data, was used to implement custom analyses. A handful of samples that yielded fewer than 5000 total TRB sequences were excluded, so that approximately 170 HIV repertoires were analyzed. Among the roughly 180 retained HIV repertoires, approximately 59 were collected before ART initiation and 129 after ART initiation. Each repertoire was downsampled to 5000 TRB nucleotide sequences, and summary statistics were averaged across 100 downsampling iterations. TRB sequences were retained for analysis only if CDR3 regions of at least seven amino acids were present. Two measures captured diversity: a Shannon entropy-derived clonality score and the Gini coefficient. In the repertoire networks, any two of the top 5000 CDR3 amino acid sequences were linked whenever the two sequences differed by an edit distance of one. For TRB CDR3 amino acid sequences, antigen specificity groups and MHC restriction were predicted with GLIPH2. To flag known CMV, EBV, HIV or tissue antigen associations, CDR3 amino acid sequences were matched against VDJdb and McPAS-TCR. Pre-ART, post-ART and control groups were compared with Wilcoxon signed-rank tests and Holm-Bonferroni correction. TCRdb carries this immuneACCESS record with in-frame sequences only. Its versions omit some clonotypes, under half of them owing to an unresolved V gene in the studies checked, with the rest unexplained. V and J calls and clone size are given by that table; D and trimming were obtained from the DNA. This sample lists about 30,000 clones; about 87% were detected once. The top ten clones comprise around 9% of the sample.

The receptor comes from a man aged 45-65 years with HIV. The starting material was unsorted PBMCs, obtained 3.2 years before starting antiretroviral therapy. The chain joins TRBV10-1 to TRBJ1-5; the D gene lacks a confident call. The DNA reads as follows: TGCGCCAGCAGTGGAAGTTTTGATCAGCCCCAGCATTTT. This gives the protein CASSGSFDQPQHF.